One and the same sample provided the 20 T cell receptor beta chains below, sequenced in a study of cytotoxic CD8 clonotypes in ibrutinib-treated CLL. Sequencing used immunoSEQ multiplex PCR; TCRdb keeps in-frame clones, though not all of them. The sample carries tens of thousands of clones, around four fifths recorded once. Sequenced here: PBMCs, sampled after 24 months of ibrutinib treatment. These receptors all stem from a human donor with chronic lymphocytic leukemia.

V usage is TRBV28 and J usage is TRBJ2-1, with TRBD2 matching 14 bases. The germline gives CDR1 MDHEN, CDR2 SYDVKM. Losses at the gene ends were 5 bases for V and 8 bases for J; bases not matched to a gene: 5. CDR3 size: 15 residues. CDR3 sequence: CASSARLAGGHEQFF. In nucleotides, the CDR3 is TGTGCCAGCAGTGCCAGACTAGCGGGAGGGCATGAGCAGTTCTTC.

The V and J genes are TRBV11-2 and TRBJ2-1; the match to TRBD2 covers 7 bases. The J segment lost 9 bases and the V segment lost 4 bases, leaving 18 bases of the junction unmatched. The V gene's germline CDR1 is SGHAT and CDR2 FQNNGV. The CDR3 totals 17 residues. The CDR3 DNA reads TGTGCCAGCAGCTCCCGAACCCTAGCGGAGCCTGATGGTGAGCAGTTCTTC. Protein: CASSSRTLAEPDGEQFF.

This chain links TRBV6-5 with TRBJ2-7; the match to TRBD2 covers 13 bases. The CDR3 consists of 13 residues. The V and J ends lost 8 bases and 7 bases, in that order; junction bases with no gene match: 5. Looked up from germline, CDR1 is MNHEY and CDR2 is SVGAGI. CDR3 protein: CASLGLAGSEQYF. DNA for the CDR3: TGTGCCAGCTTGGGACTAGCGGGGTCAGAGCAGTACTTC.

The J gene is TRBJ2-3, the V gene TRBV10-2, with 9 bases fitting TRBD1. The CDR3 consists of 17 residues. The J segment lost 3 bases and the V segment lost 1 base, leaving 8 bases of the junction unmatched. The germline V gene has CDR1 WSHSY and CDR2 SAAADI. CDR3 sequence reads: CASSEWARQGGTDTQYF. The CDR3 bases are TGCGCCAGCAGTGAGTGGGCCCGACAGGGGGGGACAGATACGCAGTATTTT.

The rearrangement uses TRBV19 and TRBJ1-5; D is uncertain. The CDR3 is made up of 13 amino acids. The germline V and J ends were trimmed by 3 bases and 3 bases, with 6 bases remaining between them. Germline-derived CDR1 and CDR2 are LNHDA and SQIVND (reference sequence). The CDR3 sequence is CASSMNHNQPQHF. For the CDR3, the DNA is TGTGCCAGTAGTATGAACCACAATCAGCCCCAGCATTTT.

V and J are TRBV23-1 and TRBJ2-7; 8 bases are a match to TRBD1. Being an ORF, TRBV23-1 has a function that is uncertain. Trimming at V came to 8 bases and at J to 4 bases, leaving 22 bases not matched to a gene. CDR3 length: 18 residues. This CDR3 is CASLSTGTGQDAVYEQYF. The CDR3 coding sequence is TGCGCCAGCCTTAGTACGGGGACAGGCCAGGACGCGGTATACGAGCAGTACTTC.

This clone appeared a single time. The chain joins TRBV2 to TRBJ2-1; D not certain. This CDR3 has 12 residues. The germline CDR1 and CDR2 sequences are SNHLY and FYNNEI. Trimming took off 3 bases at V and 15 bases at J, with 15 bases between the two ends. The CDR3 here is CASSDVGIQGFF. The CDR3 nucleotides read TGTGCCAGCAGTGACGTAGGAATCCAAGGGTTCTTC.

This clone was seen a few times. The chain has TRBV5-4 and TRBJ1-1; possible D gene TRBD1, 5 bases. The V gene's germline CDR1 is SGHNT and CDR2 YYREEE (reference sequence). V shed 4 bases and J shed 8 bases, with 18 bases lying between them. This CDR3 region has 14 residues. CDR3 loop: CASSLQDLGEEAFF. The CDR3 DNA follows: TGTGCCAGCAGCCTACAGGACCTAGGAGAGGAAGCTTTCTTT.

The chain uses TRBV9 and TRBJ2-7; 7 nucleotides line up with TRBD1. The CDR3 sequence is 16 residues long. V shed 4 bases and J 3 bases; nucleotides not matched to a gene: 13. Germline values: CDR1 SGDLS, CDR2 YYNGEE. CDR3 bases: TGTGCCAGCAGCCTAATCCCGGGACAGAAGATCTACGAGCAGTACTTC. Amino acids: CASSLIPGQKIYEQYF.

Written as DNA, the CDR3 is TGTGCCAGCAGCAAAAACCCAGGGGGCAATGAGCAGTTCTTC. It translates to CASSKNPGGNEQFF. The rearrangement joins TRBV7-3 to TRBJ2-1; TRBD1 agrees at 7 bases. The germline gives CDR1 SGHTA, CDR2 FQGTGA. Trimming removed 5 bases from V and 6 bases from J; junction bases left unmatched: 7. The CDR3 is made up of 14 amino acids.

The chain combines TRBV11-2 with TRBJ2-1; 8 bases align to TRBD1. The V gene end was trimmed by 5 bases and the J gene end by 9 bases; junction bases not matched to a gene: 3. Germline V lookup: CDR1 SGHAT, CDR2 FQNNGV. The CDR3 length is 12 residues. The CDR3 reads CASSATGGEQFF. In DNA form, the CDR3 reads TGTGCCAGCAGCGCCACAGGGGGTGAGCAGTTCTTC.

The chain carries TRBV5-5 and TRBJ1-5; weak D call: TRBD1 (5 bases). V lost 0 bases, J lost 0 bases, and 13 bases lay in between. This CDR3 spans 17 amino acids. CDR1 and CDR2 (germline): SGHKS, YYEKEE (reference sequence). CDR3 in amino acids: CASSLGQILNSNQPQHF. As DNA, the CDR3 is TGTGCCAGCAGCTTGGGACAGATTCTTAATAGCAATCAGCCCCAGCATTTT.

The chain carries TRBV11-2 and TRBJ2-4, with TRBD1 matching 9 bases. The V segment lost 2 bases and the J segment 0 bases; nucleotides outside the gene matches: 8. The germline CDR1 and CDR2 sequences are SGHAT and FQNNGV. The CDR3 length is 18 residues. CDR3 in amino acids: CASSLRQGDLLAKNIQYF. The CDR3 DNA follows: TGTGCCAGCAGCTTAAGACAGGGGGATCTACTAGCCAAAAACATTCAGTACTTC.

The chain uses TRBV19 and TRBJ1-5; D not certain. V was clipped by 7 bases and J by 1 base, with 11 bases between them. This CDR3 region has 14 residues. In germline, CDR1 is LNHDA, CDR2 SQIVND (reference sequence). The CDR3 bases are TGTGCCAGTAATTTCCGTGTAAGCAATCAGCCCCAGCATTTT. It specifies CASNFRVSNQPQHF.

This clone was counted a single time. The V call is TRBV7-9, the J call TRBJ2-7, with 11 bases that match TRBD2. Losses at the gene ends were 3 bases for V and 7 bases for J; bases not matched to a gene: 8. The germline gives CDR1 SEHNR, CDR2 FQNEAQ (reference sequence). This CDR3 spans 15 amino acids. Here the CDR3 reads CASSFPLAGGGEQYF. For the CDR3, the DNA is TGTGCCAGCAGCTTTCCGCTAGCGGGAGGCGGAGAGCAGTACTTC.

The V call is TRBV28, the J call TRBJ2-7, with D uncertain. The length of the CDR3 is 15 residues. The germline V gene encodes CDR1 MDHEN and CDR2 SYDVKM. V lost 8 bases to trimming and J lost 2 bases, with 19 bases between them. In DNA form, the CDR3 reads TGTGCCAGCTATCCTCGAGTACCCTCCGCCTACGAGCAGTACTTC. It encodes CASYPRVPSAYEQYF.

This clone occurred once. The gene calls are TRBV7-2 and TRBJ2-7; 7 nucleotides agree with TRBD1. The CDR3 length is 13 residues. The V segment lost 4 bases and the J segment 6 bases; nucleotides outside the gene matches: 6. Germline lookup yields CDR1 SGHTA and CDR2 FQGNSA. CDR3 loop: CASSSTDRAEQYF. CDR3 nucleotides: TGTGCCAGCAGCTCAACAGACAGGGCCGAGCAGTACTTC.

This chain joins TRBV5-6 and TRBJ2-3; 9 bases fit TRBD2. V shed 5 bases and J 3 bases; nucleotides not matched to a gene: 10. Germline values: CDR1 SGHDT, CDR2 YYEEEE. The CDR3 spans 16 residues. The CDR3 sequence is CASSSLSGSATDTQYF. The CDR3 nucleotides are TGTGCCAGCAGTTCCCTTAGCGGGAGTGCGACAGATACGCAGTATTTT.

DNA of the CDR3: TGCGCCAGCAGCCAATTCTTCGGGAGCGCCACCGGGGAGCTGTTTTTT. It is translated as CASSQFFGSATGELFF. This chain connects TRBV4-3 to TRBJ2-2; a weak D match, TRBD2 (6 bases). Trimming took off 2 bases at V and 4 bases at J, with 14 bases between the two ends. Germline V gene data show CDR1 as LGHNA and CDR2 as YSLEER. The CDR3 totals 16 residues.

The rearrangement links TRBV6-5 to TRBJ1-4; the D is unclear. Trimming cost V 5 bases and J 8 bases, with 9 bases left between them. CDR1 is MNHEY and CDR2 is SVGAGI in the germline V gene. The CDR3 totals 12 residues. The CDR3 DNA reads as TGTGCCAGCAGTGCGGGCGGGGAAAAACTGTTTTTT. It specifies CASSAGGEKLFF.